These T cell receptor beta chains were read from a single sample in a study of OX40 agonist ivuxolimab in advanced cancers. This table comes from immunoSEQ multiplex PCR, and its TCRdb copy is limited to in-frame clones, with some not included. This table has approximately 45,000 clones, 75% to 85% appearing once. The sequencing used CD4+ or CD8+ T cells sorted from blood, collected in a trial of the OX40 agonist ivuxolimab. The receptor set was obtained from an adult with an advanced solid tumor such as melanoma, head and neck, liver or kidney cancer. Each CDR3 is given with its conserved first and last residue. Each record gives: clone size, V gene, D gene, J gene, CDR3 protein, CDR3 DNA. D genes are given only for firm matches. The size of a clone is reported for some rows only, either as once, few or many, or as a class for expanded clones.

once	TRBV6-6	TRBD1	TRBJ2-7	CASSSPGTDYEQYF	TGTGCCAGCAGCTCTCCCGGGACAGACTACGAGCAGTACTTC
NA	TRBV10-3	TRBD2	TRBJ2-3	CAISGILAGGTDTQYF	TGTGCCATCAGTGGAATTCTAGCGGGAGGTACAGATACGCAGTATTTT
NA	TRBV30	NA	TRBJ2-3	CAWSVIPGSGQDTQYF	TGTGCCTGGAGTGTAATACCCGGGTCAGGCCAAGATACGCAGTATTTT
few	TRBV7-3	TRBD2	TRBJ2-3	CASSLMRGSTDTQYF	TGTGCCAGCAGCTTAATGCGGGGGTCGACAGATACGCAGTATTTT
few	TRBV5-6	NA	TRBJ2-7	CASSRPGSEPYEQYF	TGTGCCAGCAGCCGCCCGGGGTCAGAACCCTACGAGCAGTACTTC
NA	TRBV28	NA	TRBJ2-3	CASSSPTEGVTDTQYF	TGTGCCAGCAGCTCCCCCACGGAGGGCGTCACAGATACGCAGTATTTT
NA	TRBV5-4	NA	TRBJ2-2	CASSRDSDTGELFF	TGTGCCAGCAGCCGCGACAGCGACACCGGGGAGCTGTTTTTT
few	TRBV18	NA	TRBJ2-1	CASSAGAPSYNEQFF	TGTGCCAGCTCAGCGGGGGCCCCCTCCTACAATGAGCAGTTCTTC
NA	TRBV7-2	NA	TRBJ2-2	CASSRQSINTGELFF	TGTGCCAGCAGCAGACAATCGATCAACACCGGGGAGCTGTTTTTT
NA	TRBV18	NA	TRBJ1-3	CASSPKLWTSGNTIYF	TGTGCCAGCTCACCAAAACTATGGACCTCTGGAAACACCATATATTTT
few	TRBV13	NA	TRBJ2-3	CASSFRGDTQYF	TGTGCCAGCAGCTTTAGGGGAGATACGCAGTATTTT
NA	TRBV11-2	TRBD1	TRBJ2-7	CASSFPGQGKHEQYF	TGTGCCAGCAGCTTCCCGGGACAGGGGAAGCACGAGCAGTACTTC
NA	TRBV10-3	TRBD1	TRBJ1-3	CAIRGGQGAVGNTIYF	TGTGCCATCAGAGGCGGACAGGGGGCGGTCGGAAACACCATATATTTT
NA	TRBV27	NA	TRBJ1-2	CASSLYRDYGYTF	TGTGCCAGCAGTTTGTACAGGGACTATGGCTACACCTTC
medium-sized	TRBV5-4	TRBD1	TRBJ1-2	CASNRGGSYGYTF	TGTGCCAGTAACAGGGGCGGAAGCTATGGCTACACCTTC
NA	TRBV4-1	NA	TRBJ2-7	CASSQAYLREQYF	TGCGCCAGCAGCCAGGCATACCTCCGGGAGCAGTACTTC
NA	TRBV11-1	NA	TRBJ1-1	CASSPRGWNTEAFF	TGTGCCAGCAGCCCCCGCGGTTGGAACACTGAAGCTTTCTTT
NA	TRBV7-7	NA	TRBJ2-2	CASSLARGSGELFF	TGTGCTAGCAGCTTAGCGCGCGGATCCGGGGAGCTGTTTTTT
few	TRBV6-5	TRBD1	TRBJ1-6	CASSLGTGKNSPLHF	TGTGCCAGCAGTTTAGGGACAGGAAAAAATTCACCCCTCCACTTT
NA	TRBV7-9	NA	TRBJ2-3	CASSLGPGSTDTQYF	TGTGCCAGCAGCTTAGGGCCGGGAAGCACAGATACGCAGTATTTT
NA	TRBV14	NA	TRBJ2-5	CASSRHLKETQYF	TGTGCCAGCAGCCGACACCTTAAAGAGACCCAGTACTTC
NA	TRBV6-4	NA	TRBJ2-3	CASSDLSGDTQYF	TGTGCCAGCAGTGACTTGTCGGGGGATACGCAGTATTTT
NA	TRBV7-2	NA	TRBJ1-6	CASSLASGAVRSPLHF	TGTGCCAGCAGCTTAGCTTCAGGGGCAGTTCGATCACCCCTCCACTTT
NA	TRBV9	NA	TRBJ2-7	CASSETFQGTELYF	TGTGCCAGCAGCGAGACATTTCAGGGTACGGAGCTGTACTTC
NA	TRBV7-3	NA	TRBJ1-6	CASSLGGDSPLHF	TGTGCCAGCAGCTTGGGCGGGGATTCACCCCTCCACTTT
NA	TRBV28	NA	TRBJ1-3	CASSLIGQRFGNTIYF	TGTGCCAGCAGTTTAATTGGACAGCGCTTTGGAAACACCATATATTTT
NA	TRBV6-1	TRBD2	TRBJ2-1	CASSGAGGHNEQFF	TGTGCCAGCTCGGGAGCGGGAGGGCATAATGAGCAGTTCTTC
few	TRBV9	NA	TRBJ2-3	CASSRFRTDTQYF	TGTGCCAGCAGCCGGTTCCGAACAGATACGCAGTATTTT
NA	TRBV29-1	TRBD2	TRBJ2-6	CSVGVSGSIGANVLTF	TGCAGCGTTGGTGTTAGCGGGAGTATCGGGGCCAACGTCCTGACTTTC
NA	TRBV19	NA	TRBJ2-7	CASSIAFGTSGPIHYEQYF	TGTGCCAGTAGTATTGCCTTCGGGACGTCTGGCCCTATTCACTACGAGCAGTACTTC
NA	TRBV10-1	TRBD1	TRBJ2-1	CASSTADRGEQFF	TGCGCCAGCAGTACAGCGGACAGGGGCGAGCAGTTCTTC
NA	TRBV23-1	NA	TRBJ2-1	CASGDVDKFF	TGCGCCAGTGGAGACGTGGATAAGTTCTTC
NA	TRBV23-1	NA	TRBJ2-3	CASSQQHPRDIRTDTQYF	TGCGCCAGCAGTCAACAACATCCCCGGGACATTCGCACAGATACGCAGTATTTT
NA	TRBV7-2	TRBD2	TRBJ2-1	CASSLRLAGYNEQFF	TGTGCCAGCAGCTTAAGACTAGCGGGGTACAATGAGCAGTTCTTC
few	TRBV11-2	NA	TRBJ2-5	CASSLTGRSGTQYF	TGTGCCAGCAGCTTGACAGGTCGTTCGGGGACCCAGTACTTC
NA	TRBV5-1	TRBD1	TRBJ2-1	CASSRDRVNNEQFF	TGCGCCAGCAGCCGGGACAGGGTTAACAATGAGCAGTTCTTC
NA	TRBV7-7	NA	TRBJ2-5	CASSYDRSETQYF	TGTGCTAGCAGTTATGACAGATCTGAGACCCAGTACTTC
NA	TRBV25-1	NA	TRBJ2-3	CASSDSTVRIDTQYF	TGTGCCAGCAGTGACTCCACAGTGAGAATAGATACGCAGTATTTT
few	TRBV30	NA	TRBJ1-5	CAWSAHSGGNQPQHF	TGTGCCTGGAGTGCTCATTCCGGGGGAAATCAGCCCCAGCATTTT
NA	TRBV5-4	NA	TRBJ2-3	CASRLPDTDTQYF	TGTGCCAGCAGGTTGCCAGACACAGATACGCAGTATTTT
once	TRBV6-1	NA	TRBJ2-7	CASSVRPEQYF	TGTGCCAGCAGTGTAAGGCCTGAGCAGTACTTC
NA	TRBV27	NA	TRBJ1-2	CASSFNQGRYGYTF	TGTGCCAGCAGTTTCAATCAGGGGAGATATGGCTACACCTTC
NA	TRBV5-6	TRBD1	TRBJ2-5	CASSLGDRGSQETQYF	TGTGCCAGCAGCTTGGGGGACAGGGGCTCGCAAGAGACCCAGTACTTC
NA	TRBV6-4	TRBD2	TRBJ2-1	CASSLSTGRSGEQFF	TGTGCCAGCAGCCTCAGTACCGGGAGGTCGGGTGAGCAGTTCTTC
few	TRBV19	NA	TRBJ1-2	CASTPGPSNYGYTF	TGTGCCAGTACCCCGGGTCCGAGCAACTATGGCTACACCTTC
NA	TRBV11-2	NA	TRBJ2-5	CASSLVASRGQETQYF	TGTGCCAGCAGCTTAGTCGCCTCGCGGGGTCAAGAGACCCAGTACTTC
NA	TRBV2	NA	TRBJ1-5	CASKAGQSNQPQHF	TGTGCCAGCAAGGCAGGGCAAAGCAATCAGCCCCAGCATTTT
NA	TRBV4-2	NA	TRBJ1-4	CASSQGDQDNEKLFF	TGTGCCAGCAGCCAAGGCGATCAGGATAATGAAAAACTGTTTTTT
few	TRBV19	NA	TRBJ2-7	CASRARWNYEQYF	TGTGCCAGCCGCGCCAGGTGGAATTACGAGCAGTACTTC
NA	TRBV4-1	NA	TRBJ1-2	CASSHPGKGSGYTF	TGCGCCAGCAGCCACCCCGGGAAGGGCAGCGGCTACACCTTC
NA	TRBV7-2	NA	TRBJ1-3	CASSLAVRAGNTIYF	TGTGCCAGCAGCTTAGCGGTCAGGGCTGGAAACACCATATATTTT
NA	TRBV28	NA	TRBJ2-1	CASSLGLLNEQFF	TGTGCCAGCAGCCTCGGACTTCTCAATGAGCAGTTCTTC
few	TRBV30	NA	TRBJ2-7	CAWDQGPYEQYF	TGTGCCTGGGACCAAGGGCCCTACGAGCAGTACTTC
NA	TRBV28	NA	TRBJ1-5	CASSSPHTSQPQHF	TGTGCCAGCAGTTCCCCCCACACAAGTCAGCCCCAGCATTTT
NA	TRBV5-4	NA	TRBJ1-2	CASSMLDGNYGYTF	TGTGCCAGCAGCATGTTGGACGGTAACTATGGCTACACCTTC